This T cell receptor (beta chain) was profiled in a study of T-cell memory formation after mild COVID-19. CDR1 and CDR2 (germline): SGDLS, YYNGEE. V lost 6 bases, J lost 0 bases, and 11 bases lay in between. The CDR3 is made up of 14 amino acids. This clonotype has a handful of counts. The TCR alpha and TCR beta cDNA libraries, bearing sample barcodes and UMIs, were generated by 5'RACE using constant-segment primers. TCRdb re-analysed the 5' RACE reads in MiXCR, keeping a single row per CDR3 protein. Altogether a few hundred thousand distinct CDR3 sequences are present, around 19% being singletons, with the ten largest covering 20% to 25%.

The clonotype was recovered from a man between 18 and 35 years old who had mild COVID-19 (a few samples of this study predate the infection). Cell type and time point are not known. J is TRBJ2-3 and V is TRBV9; D remains ambiguous. The sequenced sample consisted of PBMCs or a T cell subset sorted from them (not recorded which). The CDR3 coding sequence is TGTGCCAGCACCCGCCAGAGTAGCACAGATACGCAGTATTTT. Its protein product is CASTRQSSTDTQYF.